One sample yielded the 21 T cell receptor beta chains listed below, sequenced in a study of blood T cell repertoires in COVID-19. Method: immunoSEQ multiplex PCR; TCRdb's copy keeps in-frame clones and lacks some. The sample includes about 320,000 clones, about nine tenths of them seen just once. Input material: PBMCs or T cells enriched from blood (not recorded which). The receptors were gathered from a man between 60 and 75 years old who had recovered from COVID-19.

The rearrangement uses TRBV5-6 and TRBJ1-6, with a tentative D call TRBD1 (5 bases). The ends were cut back, 0 bases at V and 7 bases at J, with 8 bases in the middle. This CDR3 has 14 amino acids. Germline CDR1 SGHDT, CDR2 YYEEEE. CDR3 residues: CASSLDRRNSPLHF. Written as DNA, the CDR3 is TGTGCCAGCAGCTTGGACAGGAGAAATTCACCCCTCCACTTT. Full variable domain (outside the CDR3, taken from reference TRBV5-6 and TRBJ1-6): DAGVTQSPTHLIKTRGQQVTLRCSPKSGHDTVSWYQQALGQGPQFIFQYYEEEERQRGNFPDRFSGHQFPNYSSELNVNALLLGDSALYLCASSLDRRNSPLHFGNGTRLTVT.

This chain uses TRBV28 with TRBJ2-7; possible D gene TRBD1, 6 bases. CDR1 is MDHEN, CDR2 SYDVKM, per germline. The CDR3 loop spans 12 amino acids. V was shortened by 1 base and J by 6 bases, with 7 bases between the two germline ends. Here the CDR3 DNA reads TGTGCCAGCAGTTTATACAGGGCCGAGCAGTACTTC. It encodes CASSLYRAEQYF.

This rearrangement joins TRBV5-4 to TRBJ1-3; a weak D match, TRBD1 (5 bases). This CDR3 region has 15 residues. The germline CDR1 and CDR2 sequences are SGHNT and YYREEE (reference sequence). Trimming removed 1 base at V and 0 bases at J, with 8 bases between. CDR3 in DNA: TGTGCCAGCAGCTTGTCCGGGGGCTCTGGAAACACCATATATTTT. Its protein product is CASSLSGGSGNTIYF.

The rearrangement links TRBV28 to TRBJ2-1, with D perhaps TRBD2 (6 bases). This CDR3 comprises 14 residues. The V end lost 3 bases, the J end lost 6 bases, and 12 bases lay between the germline ends. Germline V gives CDR1 MDHEN, CDR2 SYDVKM. This CDR3 reads CASSLEGFRNEQFF. CDR3 nucleotide sequence: TGTGCCAGCAGTTTGGAGGGTTTTCGCAATGAGCAGTTCTTC.

The chain carries TRBV19 and TRBJ2-2; no clear D gene. Germline V gene data show CDR1 as LNHDA and CDR2 as SQIVND (reference sequence). V was pared by 10 bases and J by 1 base, with 13 bases between. This CDR3 contains 14 residues. CDR3 sequence: CATLRPGNTGELFF. For the CDR3, the DNA is TGTGCCACCCTTCGCCCGGGGAACACCGGGGAGCTGTTTTTT.

V is TRBV11-3 and J is TRBJ2-2; no definite D call. Between the trimmed V and J ends, which lost 5 bases and 2 bases, there was a span of 12 bases. From germline, CDR1 is SGHNT and CDR2 YENEEA. The CDR3 covers 15 residues. The CDR3 DNA reads as TGTGCCAGCAGCCCAAGAGGTGGAAACACCGGGGAGCTGTTTTTT. Translation: CASSPRGGNTGELFF.

This chain joins TRBV28 and TRBJ1-2, with 7 bases identical to TRBD1. The CDR3 length is 14 residues. The V segment lost 6 bases and the J segment 7 bases; nucleotides outside the gene matches: 11. Germline V gene sequence: CDR1 MDHEN, CDR2 SYDVKM. The CDR3 DNA follows: TGTGCCAGCAGCCCGACGGGACAGAACGGTGGCTACACCTTC. Translated, it gives CASSPTGQNGGYTF.

V gene TRBV19 combines with J gene TRBJ2-1, with D tentatively TRBD1 (5 bases). CDR1 is LNHDA and CDR2 is SQIVND in the germline V gene (reference sequence). The V and J ends lost 3 bases and 2 bases respectively, with 11 bases between them. This CDR3 comprises 15 residues. The CDR3 DNA reads as TGTGCCAGTAGTATTCAGGGAACCCCCTACAATGAGCAGTTCTTC. This encodes CASSIQGTPYNEQFF.

The V gene is TRBV10-1, the J gene TRBJ1-1; no firm D call. Per the germline V gene, CDR1 is WNHNN and CDR2 is SYGVQD (reference sequence). This CDR3 contains 14 residues. Deletions cut 6 bases from V and 1 base from J, with 12 bases between. CDR3 in amino acids: CASSAGRENTEAFF. The DNA of the CDR3 is TGCGCCAGCAGCGCCGGACGGGAGAACACTGAAGCTTTCTTT.

The rearrangement uses TRBV24-1 and TRBJ1-4; 10 nucleotides agree with TRBD1. The CDR3 has 15 residues. Germline values: CDR1 KGHDR, CDR2 SFDVKD. Unmatched junction bases numbered 5, after V lost 3 bases and J lost 8 bases. CDR3: CATSDPGTGVEKLFF. DNA of the CDR3: TGTGCCACCAGTGATCCCGGGACAGGGGTAGAAAAACTGTTTTTT.

This clone was detected a few times. The rearrangement uses TRBV7-9 and TRBJ2-7; D remains unclear. Trimming pared 3 bases from V and 4 bases from J, leaving 7 bases between. Germline CDR1 reads SEHNR; CDR2 reads FQNEAQ (reference sequence). The CDR3 length is 12 residues. In DNA, the CDR3 is TGTGCCAGCAGCTTCAGTGGTTACGAGCAGTACTTC. Translation: CASSFSGYEQYF.

The CDR3 DNA follows: TGTGCCAGCAGTCCTAGACAGGGATTAAGCACAGATACGCAGTATTTT. Its protein product is CASSPRQGLSTDTQYF. The chain uses TRBV3-1 (or the pseudogene TRBV3-2) and TRBJ2-3; 7 bases align to TRBD1. Germline V lookup: CDR1 LGHDT, CDR2 YNNKEL (reference sequence). The J segment lost 0 bases and the V segment lost 6 bases, leaving 9 bases of the junction unmatched. The CDR3 covers 16 residues.

Only one count was recorded for this clone. The chain uses TRBV7-2 and TRBJ2-3; no clear D. The germline V and J ends were trimmed by 5 bases and 0 bases, with 9 bases remaining between them. Germline V gene data show CDR1 as SGHTA and CDR2 as FQGNSA. This CDR3 comprises 14 residues. The CDR3 sequence is CASSDRLSTDTQYF. The CDR3 DNA follows: TGTGCCAGCAGCGACCGACTCAGCACAGATACGCAGTATTTT.

The CDR3: CASSPRGAGGQYEQYF. CDR3 in DNA: TGTGCCAGCAGCCCCCGGGGAGCGGGAGGGCAATACGAGCAGTACTTC. This chain joins TRBV9 and TRBJ2-7; 10 bases are a match to TRBD2. The germline V gene encodes CDR1 SGDLS and CDR2 YYNGEE. Trimming cost V 4 bases and J 4 bases; bases outside gene matches: 11. There are 16 residues in the CDR3.

The chain carries TRBV11-2 and TRBJ2-7; 9 bases are a match to TRBD2. V dropped 5 bases and J dropped 4; count of bases not matched to a gene: 6. The CDR3 has 14 amino acids. Germline V gene sequence: CDR1 SGHAT, CDR2 FQNNGV. Here the CDR3 DNA reads TGTGCCAGCAGCCCCGGACTAGCGAAATACGAGCAGTACTTC. It yields the protein CASSPGLAKYEQYF.

V gene TRBV15 combines with J gene TRBJ1-4, with 8 bases that match TRBD1. The CDR3 extends over 20 amino acids. The V gene end was trimmed by 0 bases and the J gene end by 4 bases; junction bases not matched to a gene: 16. Germline CDR1 is LNHNV and CDR2 is YYDKDF (reference sequence). CDR3: CATSRDSRIGQGAFNEKLFF. The CDR3 coding sequence is TGTGCCACCAGCAGAGATAGTCGTATAGGACAGGGCGCCTTTAATGAAAAACTGTTTTTT.

V and J are TRBV27 and TRBJ1-5; TRBD1 matches at 11 bases. V lost 4 bases to trimming and J lost 4 bases; unmatched junction nucleotides: 3. Germline V lookup: CDR1 MNHEY, CDR2 SMNVEV (reference sequence). The CDR3 spans 15 residues. CDR3 region: CASSSGQGANQPQHF. CDR3 bases: TGTGCCAGCAGTTCCGGACAGGGGGCGAATCAGCCCCAGCATTTT.

The V call is TRBV29-1, the J call TRBJ2-1; 14 positions match TRBD2. CDR1 is SQVTM, CDR2 ANQGSEA, per germline. The CDR3 contains 14 residues. Germline trimming cut 6 bases from V and 5 bases from J; bases unmatched to any gene: 3. The CDR3 region is CSVGTSGSHNEQFF. CDR3 DNA sequence: TGCAGCGTGGGGACTAGCGGGAGTCACAATGAGCAGTTCTTC.

This sequence joins TRBV4-2 and TRBJ2-3, with a weak D call TRBD2 (6 bases). Trimming stripped 0 bases from V and 3 bases from J, with 10 bases between. The CDR3 is 15 amino acids. Germline V CDR1 and CDR2: LGHNA, YNFKEQ. This chain's CDR3 is CASSQDYAGTDTQYF. The CDR3 DNA reads TGTGCCAGCAGCCAAGATTATGCGGGAACAGATACGCAGTATTTT.

The V and J genes are TRBV5-1 and TRBJ1-1; D is unresolved. Trimming took off 1 base at V and 0 bases at J, with 4 bases between the two ends. The CDR3 is made up of 13 amino acids. Germline CDR1 and CDR2: SGHRS and YFSETQ. CDR3 nucleotides: TGCGCCAGCAGCTTGCAGATGAACACTGAAGCTTTCTTT. It encodes CASSLQMNTEAFF.

The genes are TRBV11-1 and TRBJ2-3, with TRBD2 as a possible D gene (6 bases). Germline V gene data show CDR1 as SGHAT and CDR2 as FQDESV (reference sequence). V shed 3 bases and J shed 5 bases, with 15 bases lying between them. This CDR3 spans 15 amino acids. CDR3 region: CASSLPGTAIDTQYF. The DNA for the CDR3 is TGTGCCAGCAGCTTGCCAGGGACTGCTATAGATACGCAGTATTTT.